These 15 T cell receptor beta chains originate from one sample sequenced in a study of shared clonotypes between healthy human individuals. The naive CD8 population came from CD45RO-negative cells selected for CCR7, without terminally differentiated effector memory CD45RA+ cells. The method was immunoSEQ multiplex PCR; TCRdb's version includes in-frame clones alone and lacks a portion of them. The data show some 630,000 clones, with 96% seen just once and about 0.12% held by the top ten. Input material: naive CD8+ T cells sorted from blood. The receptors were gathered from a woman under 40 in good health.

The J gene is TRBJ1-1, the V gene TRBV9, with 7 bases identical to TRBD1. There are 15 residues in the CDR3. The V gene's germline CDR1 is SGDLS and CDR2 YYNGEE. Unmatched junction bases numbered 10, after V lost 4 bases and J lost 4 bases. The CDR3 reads CASSPATGLGTEAFF. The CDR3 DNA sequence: TGTGCCAGCAGCCCGGCGACAGGGTTAGGCACTGAAGCTTTCTTT.

The CDR3 sequence: CASKVGTGGAEQYF. In DNA, the CDR3 is TGTGCCAGCAAAGTTGGCACAGGGGGGGCCGAGCAGTACTTC. The chain is built from TRBV7-9 and TRBJ2-7, with D possibly being TRBD1 (8 bases). In germline, CDR1 is SEHNR, CDR2 FQNEAQ (reference sequence). Trimming stripped 7 bases from V and 6 bases from J, with 19 bases between. This CDR3 is 14 amino acids long.

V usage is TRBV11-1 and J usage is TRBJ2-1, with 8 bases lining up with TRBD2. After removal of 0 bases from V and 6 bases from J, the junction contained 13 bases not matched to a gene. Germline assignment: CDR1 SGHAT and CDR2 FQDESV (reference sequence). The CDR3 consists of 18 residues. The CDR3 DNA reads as TGTGCCAGCAGCTTAGCCCCGGGAGGGAGCTCCGTGCGCAATGAGCAGTTCTTC. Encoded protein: CASSLAPGGSSVRNEQFF.

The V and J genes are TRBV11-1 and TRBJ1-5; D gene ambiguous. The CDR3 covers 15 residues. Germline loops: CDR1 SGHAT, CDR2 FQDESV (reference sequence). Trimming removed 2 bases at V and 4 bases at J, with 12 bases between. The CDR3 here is CASSLKQYPNQPQHF. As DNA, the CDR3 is TGTGCCAGCAGCTTAAAGCAGTACCCAAATCAGCCCCAGCATTTT.

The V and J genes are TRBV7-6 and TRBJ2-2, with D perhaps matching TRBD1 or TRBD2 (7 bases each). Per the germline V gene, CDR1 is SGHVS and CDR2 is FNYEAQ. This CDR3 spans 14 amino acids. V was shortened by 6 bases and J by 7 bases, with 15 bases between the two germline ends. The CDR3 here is CASSRGGGGGELFF. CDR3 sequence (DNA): TGTGCCAGCAGTCGGGGAGGGGGCGGCGGGGAGCTGTTTTTT.

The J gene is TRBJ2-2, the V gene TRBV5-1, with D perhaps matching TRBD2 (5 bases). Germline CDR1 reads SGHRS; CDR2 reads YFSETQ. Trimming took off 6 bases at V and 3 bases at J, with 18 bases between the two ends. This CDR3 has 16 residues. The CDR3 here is CASTQEGGSYTGELFF. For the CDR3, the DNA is TGCGCCAGCACCCAAGAAGGCGGGTCCTACACCGGGGAGCTGTTTTTT.

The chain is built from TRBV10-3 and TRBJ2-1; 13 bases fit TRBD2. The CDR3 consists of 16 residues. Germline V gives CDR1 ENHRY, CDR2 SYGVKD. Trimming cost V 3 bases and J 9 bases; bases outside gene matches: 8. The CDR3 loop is CAISEVLAGGPVEQFF. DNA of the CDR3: TGTGCCATCAGTGAAGTACTAGCGGGAGGGCCGGTTGAGCAGTTCTTC.

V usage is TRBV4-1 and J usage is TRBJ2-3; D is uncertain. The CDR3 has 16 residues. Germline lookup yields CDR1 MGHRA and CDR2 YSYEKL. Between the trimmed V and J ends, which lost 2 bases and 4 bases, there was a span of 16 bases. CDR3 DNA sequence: TGCGCCAGCAGCCAAACGCCCCCAACTAACGCAGATACGCAGTATTTT. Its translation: CASSQTPPTNADTQYF.

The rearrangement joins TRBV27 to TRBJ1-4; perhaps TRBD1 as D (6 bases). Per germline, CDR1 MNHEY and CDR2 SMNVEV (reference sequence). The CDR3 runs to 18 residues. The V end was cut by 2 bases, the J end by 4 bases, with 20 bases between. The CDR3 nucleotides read TGTGCCAGCAGTTTAGGCTCATGGACAGAGAAGAGTAATGAAAAACTGTTTTTT. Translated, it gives CASSLGSWTEKSNEKLFF.

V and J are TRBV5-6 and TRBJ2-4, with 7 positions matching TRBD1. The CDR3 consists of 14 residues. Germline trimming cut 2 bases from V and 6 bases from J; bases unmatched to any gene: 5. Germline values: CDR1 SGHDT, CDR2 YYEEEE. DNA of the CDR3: TGTGCCAGCAGCTTCGTGACAGGGTTAAACATTCAGTACTTC. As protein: CASSFVTGLNIQYF.

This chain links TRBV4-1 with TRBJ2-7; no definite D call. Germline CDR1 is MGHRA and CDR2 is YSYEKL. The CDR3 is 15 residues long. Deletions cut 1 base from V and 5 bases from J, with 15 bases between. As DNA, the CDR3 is TGCGCCAGCAGCCAAGGAACTACCCCTTGGGACGAGCAGTACTTC. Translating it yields CASSQGTTPWDEQYF.

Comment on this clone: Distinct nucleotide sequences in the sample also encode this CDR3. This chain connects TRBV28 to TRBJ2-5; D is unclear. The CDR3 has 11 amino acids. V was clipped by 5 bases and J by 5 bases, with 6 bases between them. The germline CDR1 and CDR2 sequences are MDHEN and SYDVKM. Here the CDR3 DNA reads TGTGCCAGCAGTCTTGGGGAGACCCAGTACTTC. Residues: CASSLGETQYF.

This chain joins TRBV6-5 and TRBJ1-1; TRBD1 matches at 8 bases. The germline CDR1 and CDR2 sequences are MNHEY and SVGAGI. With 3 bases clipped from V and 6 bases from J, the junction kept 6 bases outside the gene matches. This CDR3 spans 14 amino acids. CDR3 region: CASSYGQGLAEAFF. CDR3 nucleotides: TGTGCCAGCAGTTATGGACAGGGCTTAGCTGAAGCTTTCTTT.

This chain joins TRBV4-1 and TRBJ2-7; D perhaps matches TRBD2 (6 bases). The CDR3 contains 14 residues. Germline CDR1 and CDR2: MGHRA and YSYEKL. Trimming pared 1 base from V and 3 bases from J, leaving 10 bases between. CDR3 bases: TGCGCCAGCAGCCAAGGGGGACTGAACTACGAGCAGTACTTC. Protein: CASSQGGLNYEQYF.

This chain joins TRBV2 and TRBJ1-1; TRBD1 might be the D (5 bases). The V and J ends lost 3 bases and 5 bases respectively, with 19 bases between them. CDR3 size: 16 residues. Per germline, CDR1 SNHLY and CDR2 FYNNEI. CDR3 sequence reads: CASSEMVWGFRTEAFF. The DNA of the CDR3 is TGTGCCAGCAGTGAGATGGTGTGGGGGTTTCGGACTGAAGCTTTCTTT.